These 2 T cell receptor beta chains share one sample of origin, sequenced in a study of CD8 T cells in ankylosing spondylitis. These receptors' antigens are unknown. Using its own MiXCR run on the 5' RACE reads, TCRdb lists one record per CDR3 protein. The table lists approximately 400,000 distinct CDR3 sequences, 25% to 30% of them singletons. Study results and caveats: A TCR beta motif of under ten highly homologous variants seemed to mark ankylosing spondylitis blood.

The sample was blood, either unsorted or a sorted T cell fraction (not recorded which). These receptors came from a male donor with ankylosing spondylitis.

The chain carries TRBV12-3 or TRBV12-4 and TRBJ2-1; D remains ambiguous. V lost 3 bases and J lost 5, with 8 bases in between. CDR3 length: 13 residues. CDR3: CASSFHEDNEQFF. CDR3 DNA sequence: TGTGCCAGCAGTTTCCATGAGGACAATGAGCAGTTCTTC.

This clonotype has a single count. The chain is built from TRBV6-1 and TRBJ2-7; possibly TRBD2 for D (5 bases). V lost 3 bases and J lost 7, with 16 bases in between. Germline assignment: CDR1 MNHNS and CDR2 SASEGT. This CDR3 comprises 14 residues. This CDR3 reads CASSDNGLDREQYV. CDR3 DNA sequence: TGTGCCAGCAGTGACAACGGACTGGACCGTGAGCAGTACGTC.